This T cell receptor beta chain was observed in a study of sequential checkpoint blockade in melanoma. Overall study context: First-line arms were nivolumab then ipilimumab, or the reverse, randomized 1:1. Maintenance nivolumab came after either treatment sequence.

Sequencing used immunoSEQ multiplex PCR; TCRdb keeps in-frame clones, though not all of them. The data contain more than 15,000 clones, 55% to 80% of them singletons. Treatment: randomized to nivolumab then ipilimumab (arm A) or the reverse (arm B). None of the patients previously received DNA-damaging chemotherapy. Sorted cells were live CD3+CD8+, lacking CD19 and CD56, from PBMCs. Germline lookup yields CDR1 SGHTA and CDR2 FQGNSA. This CDR3 comprises 13 residues. V gave up 5 bases and J gave up 6 bases; unmatched junction bases: 7. This specimen consisted of CD8+ T cells sorted from blood (inferred from file names), obtained from a patient given nivolumab and ipilimumab in sequence. The chain employs TRBV7-2 and TRBJ2-7, with 7 bases aligning to TRBD2. The TCR originated in a human donor with melanoma. The CDR3 DNA follows: TGTGCCAGCAGCCAAGCGGGGTCTCCCGAGCAGTACTTC. Encoded protein: CASSQAGSPEQYF.